This TCR beta chain was retrieved from a study of cytomegalovirus exposure and HLA in healthy donors. General study points: The study flagged about 150 TCR beta chains as cytomegalovirus-associated.

Losses at the gene ends were 6 bases for V and 1 base for J; bases not matched to a gene: 1. CDR1 MNHEY and CDR2 SMNVEV come from the germline V gene (reference sequence). The CDR3 totals 14 residues. With regard to this clone: Its antigen is unknown.

Amplification used 60 Vbeta primers and 13 Jbeta primers. The protocol was immunoSEQ multiplex PCR, while the TCRdb copy is restricted to in-frame clones and leaves out a portion. This table has some 85,000 clones, roughly 84% appearing once. The TCR originated in a woman aged 45-65 years in good health and CMV-seronegative. Sample: PBMCs. The rearrangement uses TRBV27 and TRBJ2-1; 9 bases match TRBD1. The CDR3 loop is CASRTGGSYNEQFF. The CDR3 coding sequence is TGTGCCAGCAGGACAGGGGGTTCCTACAATGAGCAGTTCTTC.